Listed here is a single T cell receptor (beta chain). The antigen is undetermined. The CDR3 covers 15 residues. Germline CDR1 SGHNT, CDR2 YENEEA. V was cut by 5 bases and J by 4 bases, with 15 bases left in between. The data derive from a study of human T cells and chemical hapten exposure. On the study more broadly: Small pooled library volume differences chiefly drove per-sample TCR yield variation.

Unfractionated whole blood was the source of the extracted total RNA. The library put unique molecular identifiers onto individual cDNA molecules. As processed by the authors: Sequenced samples showed a median of approximately 100,000 TCRs each, with counts running from around 24,000 to 710,000. TCRdb used MiXCR to reprocess the 5' RACE reads, holding one entry per CDR3 protein. The V and J calls shown here were made by TCRdb, not taken from the authors' results. This sample has 110,000 or so distinct CDR3 sequences, with around a fifth found just once. General study results and limits: The number of TCRs over 1 in 1000 frequency stayed unchanged after DPC.

The chain combines TRBV11-3 with TRBJ2-1; TRBD2 might be the D (7 bases). This TCR was recovered from a human donor in good health. CDR3 nucleotide sequence: TGTGCCAGCAGCGAGGGGGGGGGGCTATACAATGAGCAGTTCTTC. Protein sequence: CASSEGGGLYNEQFF.